Sequencing of this T cell receptor beta chain was carried out in a study of T cell responses to AZD1222 COVID-19 vaccine. Assay: immunoSEQ multiplex PCR; the TCRdb copy retains only in-frame clones and omits some. The table has roughly 160,000 clones, roughly 94% seen once. This clone was seen only a few times. Its cognate antigen is unknown. Study-wide findings and caveats: Spike-wide vaccine-associated CD4 TCRs dominated at 160-218 and 743-854. White British ancestry dominated among donors, who included more females, and clonal diversity was possibly underestimated.

Trimming removed 0 bases at V and 3 bases at J, with 18 bases between. This CDR3 has 18 residues. Germline assignment: CDR1 LGHNA and CDR2 YSLEER. The sequence came from an adult who received the AZD1222 COVID-19 vaccine. Here the sequenced sample was peripheral blood, taken 28 days after the second AZD1222 dose. The chain has TRBV4-3 and TRBJ2-1; a possible D gene is TRBD1 (5 bases). CDR3 protein: CASSQDTKRGGIYNEQFF. The CDR3 DNA reads as TGCGCCAGCAGCCAAGATACCAAAAGGGGTGGAATCTACAATGAGCAGTTCTTC.